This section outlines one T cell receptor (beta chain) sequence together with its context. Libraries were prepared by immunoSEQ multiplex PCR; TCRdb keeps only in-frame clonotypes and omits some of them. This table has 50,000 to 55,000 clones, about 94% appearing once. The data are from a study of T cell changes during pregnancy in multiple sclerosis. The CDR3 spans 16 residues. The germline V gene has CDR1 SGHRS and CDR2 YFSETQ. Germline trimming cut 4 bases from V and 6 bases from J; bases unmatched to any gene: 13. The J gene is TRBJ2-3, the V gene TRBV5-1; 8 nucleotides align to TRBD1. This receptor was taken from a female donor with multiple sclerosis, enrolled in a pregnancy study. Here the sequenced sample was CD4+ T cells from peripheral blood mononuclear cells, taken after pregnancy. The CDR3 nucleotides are TGCGCCAGCAGCCCCGCAGAGCTGACAGGGGCCGATACGCAGTATTTT. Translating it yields CASSPAELTGADTQYF.